This TCR beta chain came from a study of blood T cell repertoires in COVID-19. Sequencing used immunoSEQ multiplex PCR; TCRdb keeps in-frame clones, though not all of them. The table lists around 440,000 clones, around 88% of them singletons. Per germline, CDR1 LNHDA and CDR2 SQIVND (reference sequence). The germline V and J ends were trimmed by 3 bases and 6 bases, with 14 bases remaining between them. CDR3 length: 14 residues. The receptor was isolated from a woman aged 45-65 years with COVID-19, enrolled during active disease. Source material: peripheral blood. The chain recombines TRBV19 with TRBJ1-1; a weak D match, TRBD1 (6 bases). The CDR3 sequence: CASSMGAGVAEAFF. CDR3 coding DNA: TGTGCCAGTAGTATGGGGGCCGGGGTGGCTGAAGCTTTCTTT.